This section outlines one TCR beta chain sequence together with its context. This specimen belongs to a study of T cells in tumors and immune-related adverse events. Generated by immunoSEQ multiplex PCR, the TCRdb table keeps only in-frame clones and is missing some. The table has more than 4,000 clones, roughly four fifths seen once; the top ten hold 20% to 25%. Looked up from germline, CDR1 is LNHDA and CDR2 is SQIVND (reference sequence). The ends lost 8 bases at V and 3 bases at J; junction bases unmatched: 3. This CDR3 contains 12 residues. The clonotype comes from a female donor with metastatic renal cell carcinoma. The sample consisted of skin tissue, taken from a patient treated with anti-PD-1 therapy. The rearrangement uses TRBV19 and TRBJ2-7; 8 nucleotides agree with TRBD2. CDR3 DNA sequence: TGTGCCAGTCAAACTAGCGGCTACGAGCAGTACTTC. This encodes CASQTSGYEQYF. The complete variable domain, with remaining parts taken from reference TRBV19 and TRBJ2-7, reads DGGITQSPKYLFRKEGQNVTLSCEQNLNHDAMYWYRQDPGQGLRLIYYSQIVNDFQKGDIAEGYSVSREKKESFPLTVTSAQKNPTAFYLCASQTSGYEQYFGPGTRLTVT.